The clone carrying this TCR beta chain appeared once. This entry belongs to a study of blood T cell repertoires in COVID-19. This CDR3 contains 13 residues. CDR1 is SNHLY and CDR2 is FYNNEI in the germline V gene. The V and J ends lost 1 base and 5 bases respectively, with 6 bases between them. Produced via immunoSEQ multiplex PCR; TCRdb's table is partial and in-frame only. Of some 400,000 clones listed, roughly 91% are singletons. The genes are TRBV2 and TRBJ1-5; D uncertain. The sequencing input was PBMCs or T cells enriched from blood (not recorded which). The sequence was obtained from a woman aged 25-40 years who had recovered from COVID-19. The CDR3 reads CASSEEADQPQHF. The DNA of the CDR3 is TGTGCCAGCAGTGAAGAGGCGGATCAGCCCCAGCATTTT.